This T cell receptor beta chain originates from a study of blood T cell repertoires in COVID-19. Overall study context: From the United States, Italy and Spain came samples of acute and convalescent COVID-19. In each case, the material was cDNA or gDNA derived from T cells, B-cell-depleted T cells, or PBMCs.

V dropped 5 bases and J dropped 5 bases, with 16 bases sitting between them. Germline CDR1 LNHDA, CDR2 SQIVND (reference sequence). The CDR3 has 15 residues. The authors' processing: Nucleated cell number was recorded as an estimate derived from reference gene primer amplification. Using immunoSEQ multiplex PCR, the repertoire was profiled, and TCRdb retains in-frame clones only, with some absent. Clone size and V and J calls were adopted from that table, with D and trimming inferred from the DNA. The sample includes roughly 180,000 clones, more than 80% of them seen just once. Sequenced material: peripheral blood. The chain uses TRBV19 and TRBJ2-1; D is unresolved. This TCR was sampled from a human donor in a cohort sampled during active COVID-19. CDR3 loop: CASSRLDEVDNEQFF. For the CDR3, the DNA is TGTGCCAGTAGTCGGCTAGATGAGGTTGACAATGAGCAGTTCTTC. Filled out from reference TRBV19 and TRBJ2-1, the complete variable domain reads DGGITQSPKYLFRKEGQNVTLSCEQNLNHDAMYWYRQDPGQGLRLIYYSQIVNDFQKGDIAEGYSVSREKKESFPLTVTSAQKNPTAFYLCASSRLDEVDNEQFFGPGTRLTVL.